This TCR beta chain was captured by sequencing in a study of molecular identifiers for immune sequencing clone quantification. Study summary: Replicate RNA from around 20,000 or 100,000 naive CD8 T cells formed five aliquots; four were sequenced.

Germline V gene sequence: CDR1 GTSNPN, CDR2 SVGIG (reference sequence). CDR3 size: 13 residues. J was trimmed by 4 bases and V by 4 bases; bases with no gene match: 2. Sorted naive CD8 T cells, 20,000 to 1,000,000, were sequenced from 10%, 30% or 50% RNA. TCRdb passed the PCR reads through MiXCR, listing each CDR3 protein once. The sample includes tens of thousands of distinct CDR3 sequences, 15% to 20% of them seen just once. This clonotype was recorded at least ten times. The sequence was obtained from a human donor in good health. Some libraries in this study had Jurkat cell RNA spiked in. Sequencing was done on a sample of naive CD8+ T cells from blood, with Jurkat cell RNA spiked in. Specified subset: FACS-sorted CD8+CD4-CCR7+CD45RA+ naive T cells. This sequence joins TRBV30 and TRBJ2-7, with 12 bases fitting TRBD2. In DNA, the CDR3 is TGTGCCTGGAAGACTAGCGGGAGTTACGAGCAGTACTTC. Amino acids: CAWKTSGSYEQYF.